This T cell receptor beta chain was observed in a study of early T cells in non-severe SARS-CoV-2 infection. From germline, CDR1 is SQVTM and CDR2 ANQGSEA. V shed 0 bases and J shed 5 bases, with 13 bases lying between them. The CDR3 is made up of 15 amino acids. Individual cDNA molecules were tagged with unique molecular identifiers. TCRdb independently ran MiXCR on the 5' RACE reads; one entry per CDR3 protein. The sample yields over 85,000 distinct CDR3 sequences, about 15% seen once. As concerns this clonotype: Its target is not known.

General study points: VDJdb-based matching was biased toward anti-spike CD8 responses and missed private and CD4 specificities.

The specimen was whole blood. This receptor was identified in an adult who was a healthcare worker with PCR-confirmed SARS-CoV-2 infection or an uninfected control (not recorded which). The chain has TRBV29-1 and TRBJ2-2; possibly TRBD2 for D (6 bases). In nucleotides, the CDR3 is TGCAGCGTTGAAGATACGGGGGATACGACCGGGGAGCTGTTTTTT. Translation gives CSVEDTGDTTGELFF.